This T cell receptor beta chain comes out of a study of cytomegalovirus exposure and HLA in healthy donors (dated by TCRdb to the late 2010s). With regard to the full study: In an earlier analysis of fewer than 750 of the donors, less than 350 Gb of sequence data and 100 million or so unique TCR beta sequences from about 179 million T cells were reported. Roughly 290 gigabases of sequencing data and around 88 million unique TCR sequences made up an early release that covered fewer than 650 HLA-typed donors. Among the roughly 390 genotyped donors, more than 70% belonged to the genetic ancestry cluster associated with self-reported Caucasian donors. The aim of the study was to test whether cataloging public T cell receptors could identify signatures of past pathogen exposure. The study used immunosequencing to profile the T cell repertoires of 666 subjects and linked those repertoires to cytomegalovirus serostatus. Along with the roughly 700-subject first cohort, a separate validation cohort of about 110 different subjects was used. High-throughput TCR immunosequencing, statistical association of individual TCRs with disease status, and machine learning were combined to predict cytomegalovirus infection status. A later analysis re-examined previously published TCR beta repertoires from about 670 donors and added high-resolution HLA genotyping to investigate patterns of TCR occurrence. The later analysis used no new phenotypic data to find candidate immune exposures, relying instead on TCR beta sequences and their occurrence across donors. An earlier analysis of nearly 600 of the donors applied high-throughput TCR beta sequencing to assess whether each TCR beta V gene segment acted as functional or pseudogenic. Donor age, sex, ethnicity and CMV serostatus were collected together with the repertoire data. A later genetic analysis used genome-wide SNP genotypes for about 60% of the roughly 700 donors, treating that subset as a discovery cohort. Every repertoire in the discovery cohort had been generated on one and the same sequencing platform. HLA typing covered class I and class II loci at four-digit resolution. Typing coverage differed by locus: A, B, C, DRB1 and DQB1 were typed in roughly 620-630 donors, DQA1 in 522, DPA1 in 600 to 610, and DPB1 in approximately 450. Four to six DR-DQ haplotypes were handled as single units for association and clustering, since linkage in the cohort was strong. Across around 400 genotyped donors of the cohort, an average of roughly 230,000 unique TCR beta nucleotide sequences per donor were sequenced, and roughly 20% of those sequences were non-productive. General conclusions and limits of the study: Sequencing depth was assumed to be roughly uniform across donors in the presence/absence analyses, though that assumption may not hold. According to a later analysis, parvovirus B19, influenza, CMV and Epstein-Barr virus appeared linked to several top co-occurrence clusters. Compared with the 666-donor mean, donors in an Asian-associated ancestry cluster had fewer N-insertions in productive TCRs, according to a later genetic analysis. A later genetic analysis associated a missense DCLRE1C variant with V-gene and J-gene trimming of TCR beta chains, and an independent cohort replicated the association. In an earlier analysis of fewer than 750 of the donors, most TCR beta V segments were observed in productive rearrangements about 90% or about 30% of the time, broadly matching IMGT annotations. Most CMV-associated TCR beta chains appeared to be HLA-restricted in a later analysis, and the HLA associations seemed to be driven largely by CMV exposure. Roughly 17 rarely observed V segments, including chromosome 9 orphons, were excluded from the earlier analysis of approximately 500 of the donors because counts were too low. This cohort had only TCR beta chains sequenced, and the lack of alpha or paired-chain data limited which features could be detected. Compared with equally common non-associated chains, HLA-associated TCR beta chains in a later analysis were more clonally expanded and had lower generation probabilities. In vitro tests confirmed that a few of the cytomegalovirus-associated TCR beta chains recognize cytomegalovirus antigens. According to the authors, the approach could potentially be generalized to other disease states and immunological phenotypes. A further reported finding was that TCR beta sequences accurately predicted the HLA-A and HLA-B alleles for most subjects in the first cohort. In a later analysis, the rate of TCR association differed among HLA loci, with DRB1 alleles having the most associated TCRs and HLA-C alleles having the fewest. The study listed 150 to 200 TCR beta chains as associated with cytomegalovirus. Strong co-occurrence of HLA alleles, especially DR and DQ, made assigning TCR associations to individual alleles difficult. The only immune exposure information available for the cohort was CMV serostatus. Because HLA typing was unavailable for some donors at each locus, only the typed subset was used in association tests. A cluster of highly shared sequence variants was judged likely to represent a technical artifact of the sequencing pipeline. Across donors, most TCR sequences were observed very rarely, whereas some public TCRs were present in many individuals. Correlated functional status among segregating V segments might be attributable to linkage disequilibrium, but an unknown experimental factor could not be ruled out. The classifier was reported to diagnose cytomegalovirus status with high specificity and sensitivity in both the original and validation cohorts. A later analysis associated 15,000 or so TCR beta sequences with specific HLA alleles at a false discovery rate of 0.05. Some IMGT-functional V segments, including TRBV6-2 and TRBV6-3, could not be distinguished by the 87-base-pair reads and were therefore excluded.

This clone was counted only a few times. The target of this receptor is not known. Per-nucleotide qualities are absent, and no much larger clonotype sits a single base away. The cohort consisted of some 730 healthy bone marrow donors. At the time of sampling, every cohort member was nominally healthy, though immune exposures that went unrecorded were likely present. The donor tested CMV seropositive and was one of the 289 seropositive cohort members. Each donor provided a peripheral blood sample, and peripheral blood mononuclear cells were used for TCR beta sequencing. Genomic DNA was extracted from the blood cell samples with the Qiagen DNeasy Blood Extraction Kit. Libraries were made using the immunoSEQ multiplex PCR assay. For the multiplex PCR, a mixture combining 60 forward primers for TCR Vbeta segments and 13 reverse primers for TCR Jbeta segments was used. A multiplex PCR assay on genomic DNA amplified the CDR3 region of rearranged TCR beta genes. Amplified TCR beta libraries were sequenced as 87-base-pair reads on the Illumina HiSeq System. For the original study's pipeline: A later analysis counted about 76 million unique TCR beta chains across the 650 to 700 repertoires, and 10 million to 12 million of these chains were shared by at least two donors. Raw reads were error-corrected and collapsed into unique sequences with a nearest-neighbor algorithm that merged closely related sequences to remove PCR and sequencing errors. Alignment of CDR3 sequences to IMGT reference sequences was used to assign V, D and J gene segments. For a sequence to be retained, a match of at least six nucleotides was required to both a V gene segment and a J gene segment. Rearrangements were called productive when the CDR3 lacked stop codons and stayed in frame with V and J; all others were non-productive. Following IMGT convention, CDR3 was defined as the stretch from the second conserved V-encoded cysteine to the conserved J-encoded phenylalanine. Sequences without an unambiguous match to a single V gene segment were excluded from the earlier analysis of a few hundred of the donors. An earlier analysis of approximately 590 of the donors classified V segments as functional when productive rearrangements were above 56.7% and as segregating when the standard deviation between donors was above 5%. A statistical classification framework was built for diagnosing cytomegalovirus status from the catalog of TCR beta chain sequences. In a later analysis, TCR nucleotide sequences were compared against IMGT/GENE-DB human TR gene sequences so that V and J genes could be assigned. The TCRdist pipeline was used in a later analysis to assign CDR3 sequences and most-parsimonious VDJ recombination scenarios. In a later analysis, every TCR beta chain was defined by the combination of its CDR3 amino acid sequence and its V-gene family, and reads without a unique V-gene family were dropped. In a later analysis, several hundred highly shared, low-generation-probability nucleotide sequences were removed to address suspected cross-contamination and a sequencing artifact. In a later analysis, a clonal expansion index for each public chain was calculated from normalized within-repertoire ranks of inferred template counts. Generation probabilities in a later analysis came from a VDJ recombination model fitted to out-of-frame rearrangements, and those results were checked against IGoR. Hypergeometric tests were used in a later analysis to score TCR-TCR, TCR-HLA and TCR-CMV co-occurrence, with a repertoire-size bias correction applied to the TCR pairs. False discovery rates were estimated in a later analysis by permuting HLA or CMV assignments 20 times. In a later analysis, co-occurring TCRs were grouped using DBSCAN, and TCRdist sequence similarity was added for clustering within HLA-allele-positive subsets. Repertoires with fewer than 30,000 or more than 120,000 public chains were left out of co-occurrence clustering, as were five repertoires with anomalous nucleotide sharing. TCRdb retrieved this table from immuneACCESS and kept in-frame rearrangements only. Not all clones are present; in checked studies, unresolved V genes account for under half, and no reason is known for the remainder. For V, J and clone size, that table is used; D and trimming come from the DNA. The sample includes about 140,000 clones, with roughly 70% observed a single time. The ten most abundant clones make up 8% to 13% of the sample.

From its cysteine to its phenylalanine, the CDR3 spans 12 amino acids. Only CDR3 DNA remains: 36 bases, in frame from the first base. CDR1 and CDR2 (MDHEN, SYDVKM) derive from the germline V gene. The V end loses 3 bases and the J end loses 14 bases, and a stretch of 13 bases separates them. The specimen was PBMCs. The chain is made from TRBV28 and TRBJ1-4; no D gene is confidently identified. This receptor was taken from a man aged 30 to 39 in good health and CMV-seropositive. The nucleotide sequence reads as follows: TGTGCCAGCAGTTTGGAGTCCATCCAGCTGTTTTTT. Its amino acids are CASSLESIQLFF.